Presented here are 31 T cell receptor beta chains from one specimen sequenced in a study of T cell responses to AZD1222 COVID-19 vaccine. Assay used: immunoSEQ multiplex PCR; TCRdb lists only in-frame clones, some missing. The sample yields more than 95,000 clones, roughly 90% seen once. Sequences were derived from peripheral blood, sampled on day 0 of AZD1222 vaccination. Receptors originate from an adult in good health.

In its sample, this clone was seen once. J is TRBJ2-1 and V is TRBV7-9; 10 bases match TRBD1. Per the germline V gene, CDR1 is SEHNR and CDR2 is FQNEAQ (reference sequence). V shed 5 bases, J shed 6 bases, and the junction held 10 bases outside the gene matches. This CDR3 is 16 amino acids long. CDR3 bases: TGTGCCAGCAGCAACCTCCCGGGACAGGGGACCAATGAGCAGTTCTTC. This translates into CASSNLPGQGTNEQFF.

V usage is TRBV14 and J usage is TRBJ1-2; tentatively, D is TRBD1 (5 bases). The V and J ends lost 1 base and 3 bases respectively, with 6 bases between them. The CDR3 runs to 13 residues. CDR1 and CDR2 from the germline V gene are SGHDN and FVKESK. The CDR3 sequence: CASSQGGDYGYTF. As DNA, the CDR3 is TGTGCCAGCAGCCAAGGAGGGGACTATGGCTACACCTTC.

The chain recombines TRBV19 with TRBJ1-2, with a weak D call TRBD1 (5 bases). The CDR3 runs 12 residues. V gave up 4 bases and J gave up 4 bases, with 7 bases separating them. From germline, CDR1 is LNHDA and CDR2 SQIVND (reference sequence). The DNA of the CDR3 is TGTGCCAGTAGTAGGCAGGGCTATGGCTACACCTTC. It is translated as CASSRQGYGYTF.

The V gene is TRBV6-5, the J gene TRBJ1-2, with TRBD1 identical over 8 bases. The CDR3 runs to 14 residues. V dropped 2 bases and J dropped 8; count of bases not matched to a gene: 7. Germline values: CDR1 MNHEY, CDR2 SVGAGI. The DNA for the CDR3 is TGTGCCAGCAGTTACCACGGACAGGGTTTCGGCTACACCTTC. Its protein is CASSYHGQGFGYTF.

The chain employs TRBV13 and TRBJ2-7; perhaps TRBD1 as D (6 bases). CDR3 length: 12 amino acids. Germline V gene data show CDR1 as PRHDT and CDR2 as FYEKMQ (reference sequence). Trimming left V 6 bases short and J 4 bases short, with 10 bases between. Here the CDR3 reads CASSGGGYEQYF. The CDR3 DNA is TGTGCCAGCAGTGGGGGCGGATACGAGCAGTACTTC.

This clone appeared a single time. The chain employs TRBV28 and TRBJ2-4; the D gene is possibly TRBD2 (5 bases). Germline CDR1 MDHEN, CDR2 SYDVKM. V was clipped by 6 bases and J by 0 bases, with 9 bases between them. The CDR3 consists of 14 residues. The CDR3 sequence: CASSSGLAKNIQYF. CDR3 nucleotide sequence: TGTGCCAGCAGCTCCGGACTAGCCAAAAACATTCAGTACTTC.

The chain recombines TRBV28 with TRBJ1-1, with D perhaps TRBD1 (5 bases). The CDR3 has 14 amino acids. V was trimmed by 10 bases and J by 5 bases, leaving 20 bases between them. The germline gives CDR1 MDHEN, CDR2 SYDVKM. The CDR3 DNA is TGTGCCACAAACTCGGGGGGAAGGAGGACTGAAGCTTTCTTT. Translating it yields CATNSGGRRTEAFF.

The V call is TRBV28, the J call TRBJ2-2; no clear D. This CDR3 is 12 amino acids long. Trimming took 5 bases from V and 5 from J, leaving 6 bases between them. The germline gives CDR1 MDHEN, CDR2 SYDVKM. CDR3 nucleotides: TGTGCCAGCAGTCTAGAAACCGGGGAGCTGTTTTTT. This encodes CASSLETGELFF. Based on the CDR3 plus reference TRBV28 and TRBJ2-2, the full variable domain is DVKVTQSSRYLVKRTGEKVFLECVQDMDHENMFWYRQDPGLGLRLIYFSYDVKMKEKGDIPEGYSVSREKKERFSLILESASTNQTSMYLCASSLETGELFFGEGSRLTVL.

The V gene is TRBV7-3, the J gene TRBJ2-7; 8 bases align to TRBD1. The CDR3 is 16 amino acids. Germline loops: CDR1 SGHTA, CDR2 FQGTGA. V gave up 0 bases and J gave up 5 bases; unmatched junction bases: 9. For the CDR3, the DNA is TGTGCCAGCAGCTTAACTAGCTCAGGGGGCCAGAACGAGCAGTACTTC. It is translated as CASSLTSSGGQNEQYF.

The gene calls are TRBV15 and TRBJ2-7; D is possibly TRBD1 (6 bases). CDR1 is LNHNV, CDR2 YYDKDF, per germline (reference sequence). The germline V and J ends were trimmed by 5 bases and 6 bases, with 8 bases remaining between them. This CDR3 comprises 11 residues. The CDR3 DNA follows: TGTGCCACCAGCGCAGGGGCCGAGCAGTACTTC. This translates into CATSAGAEQYF.

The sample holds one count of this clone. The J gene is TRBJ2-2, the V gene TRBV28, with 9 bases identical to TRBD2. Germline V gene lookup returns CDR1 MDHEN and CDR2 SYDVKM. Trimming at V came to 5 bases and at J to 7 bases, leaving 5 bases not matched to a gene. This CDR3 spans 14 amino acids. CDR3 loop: CASSRAGGYGELFF. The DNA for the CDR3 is TGTGCCAGCAGTCGAGCGGGAGGTTACGGGGAGCTGTTTTTT.

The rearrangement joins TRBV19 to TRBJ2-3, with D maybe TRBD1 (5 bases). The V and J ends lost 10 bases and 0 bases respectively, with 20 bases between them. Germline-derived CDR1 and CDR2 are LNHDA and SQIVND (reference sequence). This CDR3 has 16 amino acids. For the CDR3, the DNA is TGTGCCACTCGAAATAGGGGCGGAATGAGCACAGATACGCAGTATTTT. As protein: CATRNRGGMSTDTQYF.

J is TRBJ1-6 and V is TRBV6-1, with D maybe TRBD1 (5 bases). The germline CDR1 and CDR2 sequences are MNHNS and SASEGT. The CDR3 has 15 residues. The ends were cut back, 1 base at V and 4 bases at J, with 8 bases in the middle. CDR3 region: CASSEGRQYNSPLHF. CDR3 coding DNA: TGTGCCAGCAGTGAAGGTCGACAGTATAATTCACCCCTCCACTTT.

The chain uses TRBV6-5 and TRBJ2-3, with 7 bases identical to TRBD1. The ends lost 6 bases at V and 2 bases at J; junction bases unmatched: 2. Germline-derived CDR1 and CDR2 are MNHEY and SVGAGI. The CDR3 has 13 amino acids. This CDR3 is CASSGQATDTQYF. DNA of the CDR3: TGTGCCAGCAGCGGACAGGCCACAGATACGCAGTATTTT.

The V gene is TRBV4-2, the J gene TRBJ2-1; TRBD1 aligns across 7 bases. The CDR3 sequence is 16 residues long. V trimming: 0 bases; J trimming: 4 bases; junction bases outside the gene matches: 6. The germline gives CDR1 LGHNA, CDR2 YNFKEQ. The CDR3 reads CASSQEPGTAYNEQFF. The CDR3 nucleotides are TGTGCCAGCAGCCAAGAACCCGGGACAGCTTACAATGAGCAGTTCTTC.

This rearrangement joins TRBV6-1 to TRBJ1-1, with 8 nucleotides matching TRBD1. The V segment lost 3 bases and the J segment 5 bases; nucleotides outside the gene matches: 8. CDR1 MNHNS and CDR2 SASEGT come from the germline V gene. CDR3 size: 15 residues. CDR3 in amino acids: CASSELDRGETEAFF. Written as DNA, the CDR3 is TGTGCCAGCAGTGAGCTAGACAGGGGAGAAACTGAAGCTTTCTTT.

The DNA for the CDR3 is TGTGCCAGCAGTGTTGACAGGGGGGAGACCCAGTACTTC. It specifies CASSVDRGETQYF. The chain has TRBV27 and TRBJ2-5, with 9 bases matching TRBD1. The CDR3 has 13 residues. Germline V CDR1 and CDR2: MNHEY, SMNVEV (reference sequence). With 5 bases clipped from V and 5 bases from J, the junction kept 3 bases outside the gene matches.

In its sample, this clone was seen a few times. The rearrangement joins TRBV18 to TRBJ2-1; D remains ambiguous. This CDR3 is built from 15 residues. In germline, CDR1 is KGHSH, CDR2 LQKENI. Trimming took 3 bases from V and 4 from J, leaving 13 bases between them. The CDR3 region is CASSPNLESYNEQFF. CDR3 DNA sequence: TGTGCCAGCTCACCGAATCTAGAGAGTTACAATGAGCAGTTCTTC.

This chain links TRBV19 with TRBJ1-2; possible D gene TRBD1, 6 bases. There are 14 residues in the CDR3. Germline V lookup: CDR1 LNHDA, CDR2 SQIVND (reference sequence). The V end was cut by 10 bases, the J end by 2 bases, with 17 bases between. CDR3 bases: TGTGCCACCAACGGACAGCCTCCCAACTATGGCTACACCTTC. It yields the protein CATNGQPPNYGYTF.

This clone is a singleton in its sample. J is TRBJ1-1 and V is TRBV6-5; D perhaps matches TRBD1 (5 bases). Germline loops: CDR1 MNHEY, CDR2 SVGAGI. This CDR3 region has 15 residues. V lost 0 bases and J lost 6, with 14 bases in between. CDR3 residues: CASSYSVRGVSEAFF. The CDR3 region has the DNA TGTGCCAGCAGTTACTCGGTCAGAGGGGTCTCTGAAGCTTTCTTT.

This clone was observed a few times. CDR3 loop: CASRLGASNQPQHF. The CDR3, as DNA: TGTGCCAGCAGACTCGGGGCGAGCAATCAGCCCCAGCATTTT. The V gene is TRBV7-8, the J gene TRBJ1-5; possible D gene TRBD1, 5 bases. CDR3 size: 14 residues. The germline gives CDR1 SGHVS, CDR2 FQNEAQ. V lost 6 bases, J lost 1 base, and 10 bases lay in between.

CDR3 in amino acids: CASSYGGPSSYGYTF. CDR3 bases: TGTGCCAGCAGCTATGGGGGGCCATCCTCCTATGGCTACACCTTC. The rearrangement joins TRBV5-6 to TRBJ1-2, with a tentative D call TRBD1 (6 bases). The V gene lost 3 bases and the J gene lost 4 bases, with 16 bases spanning the gap. This CDR3 has 15 residues. Germline CDR1 and CDR2: SGHDT and YYEEEE. The full variable domain, with the rest looked up from reference TRBV5-6 and TRBJ1-2, is DAGVTQSPTHLIKTRGQQVTLRCSPKSGHDTVSWYQQALGQGPQFIFQYYEEEERQRGNFPDRFSGHQFPNYSSELNVNALLLGDSALYLCASSYGGPSSYGYTFGSGTRLTVV.

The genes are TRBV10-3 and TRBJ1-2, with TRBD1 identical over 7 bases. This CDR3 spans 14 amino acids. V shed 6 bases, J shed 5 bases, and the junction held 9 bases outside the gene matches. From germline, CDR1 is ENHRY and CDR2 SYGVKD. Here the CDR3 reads CAISGGTAEYGYTF. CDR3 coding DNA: TGTGCCATCAGCGGGGGGACAGCTGAGTATGGCTACACCTTC.

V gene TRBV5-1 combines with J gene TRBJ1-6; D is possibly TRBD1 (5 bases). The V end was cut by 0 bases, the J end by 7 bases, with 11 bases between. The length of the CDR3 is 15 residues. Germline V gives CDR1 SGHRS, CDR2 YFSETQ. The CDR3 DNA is TGCGCCAGCAGCTTGGTAGACGGGACCAATTCACCCCTCCACTTT. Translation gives CASSLVDGTNSPLHF.

CDR3 protein: CASRHLGGLSYNEQFF. CDR3 bases: TGTGCCAGCAGACACCTCGGAGGGCTCTCCTACAATGAGCAGTTCTTC. The chain joins TRBV7-8 to TRBJ2-1, with a tentative D call TRBD2 (6 bases). From germline, CDR1 is SGHVS and CDR2 FQNEAQ. There are 16 residues in the CDR3. The V end lost 6 bases, the J end lost 0 bases, and 15 bases lay between the germline ends.

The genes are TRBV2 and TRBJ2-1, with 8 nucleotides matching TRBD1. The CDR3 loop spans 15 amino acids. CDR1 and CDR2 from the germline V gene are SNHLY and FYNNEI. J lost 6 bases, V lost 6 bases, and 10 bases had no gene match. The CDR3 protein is CASRKETGAFNEQFF. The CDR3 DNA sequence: TGTGCCAGCAGGAAGGAGACAGGGGCGTTCAATGAGCAGTTCTTC.

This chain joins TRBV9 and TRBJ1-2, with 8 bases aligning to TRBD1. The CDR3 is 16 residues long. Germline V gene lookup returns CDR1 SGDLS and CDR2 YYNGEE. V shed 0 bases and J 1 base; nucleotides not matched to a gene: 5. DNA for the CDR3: TGTGCCAGCAGCGTAGCTGGACAGGGAGGTAACTATGGCTACACCTTC. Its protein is CASSVAGQGGNYGYTF.

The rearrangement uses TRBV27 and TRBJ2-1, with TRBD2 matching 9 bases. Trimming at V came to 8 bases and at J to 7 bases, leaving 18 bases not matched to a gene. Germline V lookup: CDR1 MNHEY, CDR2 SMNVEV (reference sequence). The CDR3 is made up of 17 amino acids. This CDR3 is CASRGLAKRRPENEQFF. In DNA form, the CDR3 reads TGTGCCAGCCGGGGACTAGCCAAGAGGAGGCCTGAAAATGAGCAGTTCTTC.

The CDR3 protein is CASSKNYPGNTIYF. CDR3 sequence (DNA): TGTGCCAGCAGCAAAAACTATCCTGGAAACACCATATATTTT. The gene calls are TRBV11-2 and TRBJ1-3, with D uncertain. V dropped 5 bases and J dropped 2 bases, with 10 bases sitting between them. Germline V gene lookup returns CDR1 SGHAT and CDR2 FQNNGV. This CDR3 has 14 residues.

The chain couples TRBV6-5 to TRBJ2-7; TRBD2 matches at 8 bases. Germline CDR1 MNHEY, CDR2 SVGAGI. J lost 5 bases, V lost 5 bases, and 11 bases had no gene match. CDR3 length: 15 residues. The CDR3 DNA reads TGTGCCAGCAGTCCGCTGGACCGCGGGGGGCACGAGCAGTACTTC. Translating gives CASSPLDRGGHEQYF.

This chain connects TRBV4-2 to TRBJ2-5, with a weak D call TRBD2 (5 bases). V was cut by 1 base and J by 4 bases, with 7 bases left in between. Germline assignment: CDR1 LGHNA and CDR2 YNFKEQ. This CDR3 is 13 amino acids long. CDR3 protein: CASSQVSVETQYF. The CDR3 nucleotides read TGTGCCAGCAGCCAAGTTAGCGTAGAGACCCAGTACTTC.